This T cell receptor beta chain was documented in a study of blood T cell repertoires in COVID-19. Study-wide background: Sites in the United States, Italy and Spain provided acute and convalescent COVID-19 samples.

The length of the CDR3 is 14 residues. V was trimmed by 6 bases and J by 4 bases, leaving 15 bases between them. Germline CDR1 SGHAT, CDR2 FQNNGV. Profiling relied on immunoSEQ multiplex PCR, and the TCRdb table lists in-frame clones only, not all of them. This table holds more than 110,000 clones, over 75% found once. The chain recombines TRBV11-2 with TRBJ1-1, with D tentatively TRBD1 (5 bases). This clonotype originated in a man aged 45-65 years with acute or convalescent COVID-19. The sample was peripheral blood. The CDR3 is CASRNPGRGTEAFF. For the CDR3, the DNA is TGTGCCAGCAGGAATCCAGGGCGGGGCACTGAAGCTTTCTTT.